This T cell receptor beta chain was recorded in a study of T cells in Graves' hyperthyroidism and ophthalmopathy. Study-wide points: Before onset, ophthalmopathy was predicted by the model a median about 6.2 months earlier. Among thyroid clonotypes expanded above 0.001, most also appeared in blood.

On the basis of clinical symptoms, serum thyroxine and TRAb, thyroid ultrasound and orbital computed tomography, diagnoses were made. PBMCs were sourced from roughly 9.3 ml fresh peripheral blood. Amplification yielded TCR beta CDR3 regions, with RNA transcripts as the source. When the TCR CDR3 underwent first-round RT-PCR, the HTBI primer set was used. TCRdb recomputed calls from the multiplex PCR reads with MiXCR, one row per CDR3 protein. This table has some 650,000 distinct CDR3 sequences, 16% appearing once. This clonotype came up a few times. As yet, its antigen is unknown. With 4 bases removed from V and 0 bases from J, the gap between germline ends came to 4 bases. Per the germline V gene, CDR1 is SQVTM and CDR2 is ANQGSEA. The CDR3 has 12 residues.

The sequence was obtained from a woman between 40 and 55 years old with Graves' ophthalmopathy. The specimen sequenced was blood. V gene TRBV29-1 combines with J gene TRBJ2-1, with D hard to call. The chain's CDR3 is CSVAPSYNEQFF. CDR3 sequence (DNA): TGCAGCGTTGCCCCCTCCTACAATGAGCAGTTCTTC.